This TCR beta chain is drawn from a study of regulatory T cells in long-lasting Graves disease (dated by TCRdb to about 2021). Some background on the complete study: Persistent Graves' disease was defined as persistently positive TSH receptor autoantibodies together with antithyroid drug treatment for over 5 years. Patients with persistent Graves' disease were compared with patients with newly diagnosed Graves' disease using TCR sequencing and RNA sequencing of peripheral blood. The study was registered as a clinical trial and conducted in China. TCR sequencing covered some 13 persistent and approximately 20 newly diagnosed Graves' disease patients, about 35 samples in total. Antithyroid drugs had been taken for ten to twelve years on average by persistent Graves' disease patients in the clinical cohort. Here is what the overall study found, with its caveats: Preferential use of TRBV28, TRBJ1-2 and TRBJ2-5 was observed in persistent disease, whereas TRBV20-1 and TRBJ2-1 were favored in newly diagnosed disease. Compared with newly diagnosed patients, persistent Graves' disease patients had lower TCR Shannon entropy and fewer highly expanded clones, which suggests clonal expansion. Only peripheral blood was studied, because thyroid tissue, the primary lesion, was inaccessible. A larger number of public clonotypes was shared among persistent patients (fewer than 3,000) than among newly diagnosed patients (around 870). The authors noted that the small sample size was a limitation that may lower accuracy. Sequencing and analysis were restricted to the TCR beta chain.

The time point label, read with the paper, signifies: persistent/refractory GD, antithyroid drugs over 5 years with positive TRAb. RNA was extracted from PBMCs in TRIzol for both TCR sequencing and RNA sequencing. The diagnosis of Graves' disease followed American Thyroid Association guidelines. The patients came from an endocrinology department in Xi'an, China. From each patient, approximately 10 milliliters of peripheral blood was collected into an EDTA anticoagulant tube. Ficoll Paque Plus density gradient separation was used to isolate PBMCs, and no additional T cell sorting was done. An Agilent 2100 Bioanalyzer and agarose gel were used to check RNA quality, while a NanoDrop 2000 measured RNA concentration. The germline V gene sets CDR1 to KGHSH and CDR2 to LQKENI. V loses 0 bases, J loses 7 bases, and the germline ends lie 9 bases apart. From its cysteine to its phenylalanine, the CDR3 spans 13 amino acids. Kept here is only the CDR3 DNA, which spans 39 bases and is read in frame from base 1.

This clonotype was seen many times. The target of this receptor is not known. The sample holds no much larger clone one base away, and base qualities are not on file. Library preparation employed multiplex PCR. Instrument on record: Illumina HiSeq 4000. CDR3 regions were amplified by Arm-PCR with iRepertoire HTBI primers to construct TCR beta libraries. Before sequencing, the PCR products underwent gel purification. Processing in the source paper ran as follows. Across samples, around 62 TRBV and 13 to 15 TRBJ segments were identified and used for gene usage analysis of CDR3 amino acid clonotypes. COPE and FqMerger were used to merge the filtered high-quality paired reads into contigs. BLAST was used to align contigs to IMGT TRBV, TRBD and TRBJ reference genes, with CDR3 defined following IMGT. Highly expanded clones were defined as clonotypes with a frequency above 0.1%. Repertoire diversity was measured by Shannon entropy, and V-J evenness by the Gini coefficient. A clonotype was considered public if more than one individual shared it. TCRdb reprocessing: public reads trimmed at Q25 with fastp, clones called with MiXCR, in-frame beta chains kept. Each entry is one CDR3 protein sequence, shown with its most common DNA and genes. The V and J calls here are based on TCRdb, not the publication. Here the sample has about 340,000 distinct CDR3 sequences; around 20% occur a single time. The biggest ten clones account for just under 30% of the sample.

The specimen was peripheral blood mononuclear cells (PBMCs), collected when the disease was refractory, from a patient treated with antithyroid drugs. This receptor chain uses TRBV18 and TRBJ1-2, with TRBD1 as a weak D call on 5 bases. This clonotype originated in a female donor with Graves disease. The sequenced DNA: TGTGCCAGCTCACCACCAGGCGGGGGTGGCTACACCTTC. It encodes CASSPPGGGGYTF.